The present T cell receptor beta chain was sequenced within a study of T-cell memory formation after mild COVID-19. Overall study context: TCR clusters largely stayed donor specific. Notes on the study in general: Pre-infection memory contained some responding clones, which suggested that cross-reactive memory had joined. Contracting clones from day 15 to 85 had balanced CD4/CD8; later expanders favoured CD4+.

Germline V gives CDR1 MRHNA, CDR2 SNTAGT. V lost 0 bases and J lost 4, with 9 bases in between. The CDR3 loop spans 14 amino acids. The authors produced TCR alpha and TCR beta cDNA libraries with sample barcodes and UMIs by 5'RACE using constant-segment primers. TCRdb itself ran the 5' RACE reads through MiXCR, one entry per CDR3 protein. In the table there are approximately 430,000 distinct CDR3 sequences, about 25% of which are singletons. This clonotype was found a few times. Antigen: not known. The material sequenced was PBMCs or a T cell subset sorted from them (not recorded which). This chain links TRBV6-4 with TRBJ1-2; no clear D. This TCR was recovered from an adult woman who had mild COVID-19 (a few samples of this study predate the infection). Cell type and time point are not known. The CDR3 bases are TGTGCCAGCAGTGACTCGACCGCCAGCTATGGCTACACCTTC. Amino acids: CASSDSTASYGYTF.